The rows below give T cell receptor beta chains drawn from one sample of a study of regulatory T cells in long-lasting Graves disease. TCRdb re-called the multiplex PCR reads through MiXCR, storing one row per CDR3 protein. The sample yields approximately 470,000 distinct CDR3 sequences, around 21% seen once. Here the sequenced sample was peripheral blood mononuclear cells (PBMCs), taken when the disease was refractory, from a patient treated with antithyroid drugs. These TCRs come from a female donor with Graves disease. Each CDR3 is given with its conserved first and last residue. The order of the fields is D gene, clone size, V gene, J gene, CDR3 DNA, CDR3 protein. D genes are given only for firm matches. Rows may omit the clone size; those that give it use once, few, many or a size class.

TRBD2	few	TRBV6-1	TRBJ2-5	TGTGCCAGCAGTGTACTTTCTCCGGGACTAGCGGGAGAGACCCAGTACTTC	CASSVLSPGLAGETQYF
NA	many	TRBV6-5	TRBJ2-5	TGTGCCAGCAGTTATGGCTCCCCAGGGACCAGAGAGACCCAGTACTTC	CASSYGSPGTRETQYF
NA	once	TRBV7-2	TRBJ1-2	TGTGCCAGCAGCTTATTTACGGGGGACTATGGCTACACCTTC	CASSLFTGDYGYTF
NA	many	TRBV6-1	TRBJ2-7	TGTGCCAGCAGCGCGGGATTAGTTGAGCAGTACTTC	CASSAGLVEQYF
NA	NA	TRBV4-2	TRBJ1-1	TGTGCCAGCAGCCAAAGCCCGGACATGAACACTGAAGCTTTCTTT	CASSQSPDMNTEAFF
NA	NA	TRBV19	TRBJ2-2	TGTGCCAGTAATGTAGGCGTTGTCGGGGAGCTGTTTTTT	CASNVGVVGELFF
NA	NA	TRBV20-1	TRBJ1-1	TGCAGTGCTCGGACAGCTGACATGAACACTGAAGCTTTCTTT	CSARTADMNTEAFF
TRBD2	NA	TRBV11-2	TRBJ2-1	TGTGCCAGCAGCTTAGATCCCCCGGAGGAGCTAGCGGACAATGAGCAGTTCTTC	CASSLDPPEELADNEQFF
NA	many	TRBV24-1	TRBJ1-1	TGTGCCACCAGTGACTACGGGGGCTCGGGTCGGACTGAAGCTTTCTTT	CATSDYGGSGRTEAFF
NA	few	TRBV7-9	TRBJ2-7	TGTGCCAGCAGCGCCGGACAGTCTCGGCCCGAGCAGTACTTC	CASSAGQSRPEQYF
NA	many	TRBV28	TRBJ1-6	TGTGCCAGCAGTAGCGGATCCAATAATTCACCCCTCCACTTT	CASSSGSNNSPLHF
NA	many	TRBV2	TRBJ1-5	TGTGCCAGCAGGGGGTTCGGGGGTCAGCCCCAGCATTTT	CASRGFGGQPQHF
NA	NA	TRBV29-1	TRBJ1-1	TGCAGCGTTGAATTGGGGGCAACTGAAGCTTTCTTT	CSVELGATEAFF
TRBD2	NA	TRBV27	TRBJ2-2	TGTGCCAGCAGTACCCGGCGGAGACCGACTAGCGGGAGCCCTAAAAAGAACACCGGGGAGCTGTTTTTT	CASSTRRRPTSGSPKKNTGELFF
NA	many	TRBV29-1	TRBJ1-2	TGCAGCGTTGAAGACAGAACAGATTATGGCTACACCTTC	CSVEDRTDYGYTF
NA	many	TRBV28	TRBJ1-1	TGTGCCAGCAGTTTGGTTAACCGATACACTGAAGCTTTCTTT	CASSLVNRYTEAFF
NA	many	TRBV11-2	TRBJ2-7	TGTGCCAGCAGCTTACGTACAGGGTTCTTTGACGAGCAGTACTTC	CASSLRTGFFDEQYF
TRBD2	NA	TRBV12-3/TRBV12-4	TRBJ2-7	TGTGCCAGCAGTCTAGGGACTAGCGGGAGCGTGTACGAGCAGTACTTC	CASSLGTSGSVYEQYF
NA	few	TRBV14	TRBJ1-3	TGTGCCAGCAGCCAAGAGCGGGGCATTGGAAACACCATATATTTT	CASSQERGIGNTIYF
NA	few	TRBV19	TRBJ2-5	TGTGCCAGTAGTCCGGGACTTCCGGAGACCCAGTACTTC	CASSPGLPETQYF
TRBD1	NA	TRBV30	TRBJ1-1	TGTGCCTGGGGGGGGACAGGGGTAGGAGCTTTCTTT	CAWGGTGVGAFF
TRBD1	NA	TRBV7-9	TRBJ1-6	TGTGCCAGCAGCGCCCACAGGGGGATGGGGAATTCACCCCTCCACTTT	CASSAHRGMGNSPLHF
NA	NA	TRBV27	TRBJ1-2	TGTGCCAGCAGTTCCAGCCCTAACTATGGCTACACCTTC	CASSSSPNYGYTF
TRBD2	NA	TRBV29-1	TRBJ2-7	TGCAGCGTTGCCATTAGCGGGAGGCCCACCTACGAGCAGTACTTC	CSVAISGRPTYEQYF
NA	NA	TRBV29-1	TRBJ1-1	TGCAGCGTTGGCTACTTAAGAACAGGCGTCGAGAACACTGAAGCTTTCTTT	CSVGYLRTGVENTEAFF
TRBD2	few	TRBV6-1	TRBJ2-7	TGTGCCTCTCAGGTGGCTAGCGGGTTTTACGAGCAGTACTTC	CASQVASGFYEQYF
NA	many	TRBV7-6	TRBJ2-6	TGTGCCAGCAGCTTAGGGGGTTTACGTGGGGCCAACGTCCTGACTTTC	CASSLGGLRGANVLTF
NA	NA	TRBV7-2	TRBJ2-3	TGTGCCAGCAGCTTTGGCCCGGGCCTTATCTTGGCCACAGATACGCAGTATTTT	CASSFGPGLILATDTQYF
NA	NA	TRBV7-8	TRBJ1-1	TGTGCCAGCAGCCCCGCAGCAATACTGAACACTGAAGCTTTCTTT	CASSPAAILNTEAFF
TRBD2	NA	TRBV27	TRBJ2-1	TGTGCCAGCAGAACCCTCGAGAAGCGGGAGGTCTACAATGAGCAGTTCTTC	CASRTLEKREVYNEQFF
NA	few	TRBV20-1	TRBJ1-6	TGCAGTGCTAGAGACAGGGTGCGGTCCTATAATTCACCCCTCCACTTT	CSARDRVRSYNSPLHF
NA	many	TRBV20-1	TRBJ1-1	TGCAGTGCTCCCACGGGGCGCGCTGAAGCTTTCTTT	CSAPTGRAEAFF
NA	NA	TRBV27	TRBJ2-3	TGTGCCAGCAGTTTATACGCAGGACTCATCAGCACAGATACGCAGTATTTT	CASSLYAGLISTDTQYF
TRBD1	few	TRBV30	TRBJ2-2	TGTGCCTGGAGTTCCGACAGGGAAGACACCGGGGAGCTGTTTTTT	CAWSSDREDTGELFF
TRBD2	many	TRBV7-2	TRBJ2-7	TGTGCCAGCAGCCCTAGCGGGAGGGCCTCCTACGAGCAGTACTTC	CASSPSGRASYEQYF
NA	many	TRBV6-5	TRBJ2-7	TGTGCCAGCAGTTACCCCCGGCCTTCCTACGAGCAGTACTTC	CASSYPRPSYEQYF
NA	many	TRBV11-2	TRBJ2-7	TGTGCCAGCAGCTTATTTCCCGAAACAGGGATCCACGAGCAGTACTTC	CASSLFPETGIHEQYF
NA	NA	TRBV7-2	TRBJ1-2	TGTGCCAGCAGCCCCGTGGCAGGGGCCCTTAACTATGGCTACACCTTC	CASSPVAGALNYGYTF
TRBD2	many	TRBV20-1	TRBJ2-5	TGCAGTGCTAGAACGGCTAGCGGGAGAAGGCGTGAGACCCAGTACTTC	CSARTASGRRRETQYF
NA	many	TRBV2	TRBJ2-7	TGTGCCAGCAGCCGGGACGGAACCTACGAGCAGTACTTC	CASSRDGTYEQYF
TRBD1	NA	TRBV7-9	TRBJ2-1	TGTGACAGCACCTGGGGGACAGGGGCCAATGAGCAGTTCTTC	CDSTWGTGANEQFF
NA	few	TRBV14	TRBJ2-4	TGTGCCAGCAGCGCGCTAGGGGCCATTCAGTACTTC	CASSALGAIQYF
TRBD2	many	TRBV12-3/TRBV12-4	TRBJ2-2	TGTGCCAGCAGTGGTGCCGGGACTAGGGGTCCCGGGGAGCTGTTTTTT	CASSGAGTRGPGELFF
TRBD2	few	TRBV7-9	TRBJ2-7	TGTGCCAGCAGCTTTGGGACTAGCGGGAACGAGCAGTACTTC	CASSFGTSGNEQYF
NA	many	TRBV11-1	TRBJ2-7	TGTGCCAGCAGCACCCCGGGGTACGAGCAGTACTTC	CASSTPGYEQYF
NA	many	TRBV28	TRBJ2-6	TGTGCCAGCAGGCAGACAGGTCCGGGGGCTGGGGCCAACGTCCTGACTTTC	CASRQTGPGAGANVLTF
NA	few	TRBV19	TRBJ1-2	TGTGCCAGCGTCCCTCCAGAACCTTATGGCTACACCTTC	CASVPPEPYGYTF
NA	NA	TRBV6-1	TRBJ1-2	TGTGCCACCCGGGCCCCAGGGAGTAACTATGGCTACACCTTC	CATRAPGSNYGYTF
TRBD1	NA	TRBV28	TRBJ1-5	TGTGCCAGCAGGGAGGGGACAGGGGCCCAGCCCCAGCATTTT	CASREGTGAQPQHF
TRBD1	NA	TRBV29-1	TRBJ1-2	TGCAGCGTTGAGAGGGGGCAGATAGGCTACACCTTC	CSVERGQIGYTF